The count of the clone carrying this TCR beta chain is one. This specimen belongs to a study of cytomegalovirus exposure and HLA in healthy donors. The repertoire was sequenced with immunoSEQ multiplex PCR; TCRdb's copy has only in-frame clones and lacks some. The table shows more than 85,000 clones, with 86% occurring only once. The CDR3 has 13 residues. Germline V CDR1 and CDR2: SGHRS, YFSETQ. V lost 0 bases, J lost 2 bases, and 5 bases lay in between. The receptor's source is a woman aged 18-29 years in good health and CMV-seropositive. The chain joins TRBV5-1 to TRBJ2-5; tentatively, D is TRBD1 (5 bases). The sequenced sample consisted of PBMCs. Here the CDR3 reads CASSLGQQETQYF. The CDR3 nucleotides are TGCGCCAGCAGCTTGGGACAGCAAGAGACCCAGTACTTC.